This TCR beta chain was sequenced during a study of tumor-infiltrating lymphocytes in primary liver carcinoma. For the study at large: Those enrolled were patients of both sexes, who were aged 30 to 69 years.

V lost 10 bases, J lost 4 bases, and 15 bases lay in between. Germline loops: CDR1 MNHEY, CDR2 SVGAGI. This CDR3 contains 13 residues. Synthesis of TCR beta cDNA was carried out from 500 ng total RNA with a constant-region primer. TCR beta libraries came from three nested multiplex PCR rounds using slightly modified ARM-PCR. TRBV1-TRBV30 forward and Cbeta reverse primers drove the first two roughly 10-cycle rounds. TCRdb analysed the multiplex PCR reads with MiXCR anew, one entry per CDR3 protein. This sample carries 90,000 to 150,000 distinct CDR3 sequences, nearly 70% of them seen once, and the ten largest clones take over 6.5%. The roughly 19-33 mg bulk tissue piece was not sorted before simultaneous RNA and DNA extraction. This clonotype has only a few counts.

This TCR came from an older woman with primary liver carcinoma and hepatitis B virus infection. The chain carries TRBV6-5 and TRBJ2-3, with a possible D match to TRBD2 (5 bases). Material for sequencing was tumor-adjacent normal liver tissue. CDR3 coding DNA: TGTGCCATCAGATTATCGGGGTCAGATACGCAGTATTTT. Amino acid sequence: CAIRLSGSDTQYF.